These 20 T cell receptor beta chains were sequenced from one sample in a study of identical twins. One entry per CDR3 protein results from TCRdb running MiXCR on the 5' RACE reads. The repertoire holds 1.5 million to 2 million distinct CDR3 sequences, with about 30% as singletons. Sequencing input: cord blood. The receptors here all came from a newborn girl in good health.

CDR3 sequence: CASSLGDGGGSTDTQYF. The CDR3 nucleotides are TGTGCCAGCAGCTTAGGGGATGGGGGTGGGAGCACAGATACGCAGTATTTT. The chain is built from TRBV11-2 and TRBJ2-3; D assignment may be TRBD1 or TRBD2 (5 bases each). Germline loops: CDR1 SGHAT, CDR2 FQNNGV. The CDR3 has 17 amino acids. Trimming left V 1 base short and J 0 bases short, with 14 bases between.

The genes are TRBV3-1 and TRBJ2-1; 11 nucleotides line up with TRBD2. V gave up 6 bases and J gave up 11 bases; unmatched junction bases: 9. Germline V gene lookup returns CDR1 LGHDT and CDR2 YNNKEL (reference sequence). The length of the CDR3 is 14 residues. CDR3 sequence reads: CASREERTSGQQFF. CDR3 nucleotides: TGTGCCAGCAGGGAAGAGAGGACTAGCGGGCAGCAGTTCTTC.

The chain joins TRBV7-2 to TRBJ2-7; perhaps D is TRBD1 or TRBD2 (5 bases each). The length of the CDR3 is 15 residues. The germline CDR1 and CDR2 sequences are SGHTA and FQGNSA. Trimming cost V 4 bases and J 6 bases, with 19 bases left between them. CDR3 nucleotide sequence: TGTGCCAGCAGCTCCCAGGGTAGGCTGGAGGTCGAGCAGTACTTC. The encoded protein is CASSSQGRLEVEQYF.

The chain recombines TRBV19 with TRBJ2-4; D may be TRBD2 (6 bases). The CDR3 length is 15 residues. With 7 bases removed from V and 0 bases from J, the gap between germline ends came to 13 bases. Germline CDR1 reads LNHDA; CDR2 reads SQIVND (reference sequence). CDR3 sequence reads: CASILAELAKNIQYF. The CDR3 DNA is TGTGCCAGTATACTAGCCGAATTAGCCAAAAACATTCAGTACTTC.

This clonotype was counted only a few times. The gene calls are TRBV12-3 or TRBV12-4 and TRBJ2-3; D gene ambiguous. This CDR3 has 15 residues. V shed 7 bases and J shed 0 bases, with 14 bases lying between them. CDR3 nucleotide sequence: TGTGCCAGCACCACGGCCAGGCCTAGCACAGATACGCAGTATTTT. Translating gives CASTTARPSTDTQYF.

This clonotype was found a few times. J is TRBJ2-7 and V is TRBV7-9; D possibly matches TRBD1 or TRBD2 (5 bases each). Trimming took off 5 bases at V and 3 bases at J, with 14 bases between the two ends. Per germline, CDR1 SEHNR and CDR2 FQNEAQ (reference sequence). CDR3 length equals 14 residues. In DNA, the CDR3 is TGTGCCAGCAGCCCCGGGTGGGGGATCTACGAGCAGTACTTC. It encodes CASSPGWGIYEQYF.

Concerning this clonotype: At one end the junction does not follow the germline gene, possibly because of a read error. The J gene is TRBJ2-1, the V gene TRBV5-1; 10 nucleotides match TRBD2. The CDR3 is 14 amino acids. Germline V gene lookup returns CDR1 SGHRS and CDR2 YFSETQ. The CDR3 protein is CAGSWTSGYNEQFF. CDR3 in DNA: TGCGCCGGCAGCTGGACTAGCGGCTACAATGAGCAGTTCTTC.

Only a few counts were recorded for this clonotype. The chain has TRBV10-3 and TRBJ1-4; possibly TRBD1 for D (5 bases). The CDR3 loop spans 15 amino acids. The V gene's germline CDR1 is ENHRY and CDR2 SYGVKD. V was clipped by 2 bases and J by 7 bases, with 14 bases between them. In nucleotides, the CDR3 is TGTGCCATCAGTGAGAGGGCAGGGATTAGTGAAAAACTGTTTTTT. This encodes CAISERAGISEKLFF.

V is TRBV6-6 and J is TRBJ2-1; TRBD2 agrees at 10 bases. This CDR3 is built from 17 residues. Per germline, CDR1 MNHNY and CDR2 SVGAGI (reference sequence). V lost 2 bases to trimming and J lost 7 bases; unmatched junction nucleotides: 11. CDR3 region: CASSYPDSGRRWNEQFF. Written as DNA, the CDR3 is TGTGCCAGCAGTTACCCAGATAGCGGGAGGCGGTGGAATGAGCAGTTCTTC.

The chain combines TRBV5-4 with TRBJ2-3; 9 bases agree with TRBD2. Germline V CDR1 and CDR2: SGHNT, YYREEE (reference sequence). V dropped 4 bases and J dropped 3; count of bases not matched to a gene: 6. The CDR3 loop spans 15 amino acids. The CDR3 reads CASSRSGRVTDTQYF. CDR3 DNA sequence: TGTGCCAGCAGCCGTAGCGGGAGAGTAACAGATACGCAGTATTTT.

The chain couples TRBV10-3 to TRBJ1-1, with unresolved D. The CDR3 spans 14 residues. The germline CDR1 and CDR2 sequences are ENHRY and SYGVKD. Trimming pared 0 bases from V and 1 base from J, leaving 6 bases between. This chain's CDR3 is CAISESGKNTEAFF. The CDR3 DNA is TGTGCCATCAGTGAGTCGGGGAAGAACACTGAAGCTTTCTTT.

Concerning this clonotype: Germline and junction disagree at one end, which may indicate a read error. Written as DNA, the CDR3 is TGTGCCAGCGGCCATGAGGGGGTAGCCAAAAACATTCAGTACTTC. Translated: CASGHEGVAKNIQYF. The chain employs TRBV4-2 and TRBJ2-4; possibly TRBD1 for D (6 bases). This CDR3 comprises 15 residues. Germline loops: CDR1 LGHNA, CDR2 YNFKEQ.

This clonotype occurred a few times. J is TRBJ2-3 and V is TRBV20-1; 7 bases fit TRBD1. The trim removed 6 bases at V and 5 bases at J, leaving 5 bases unmatched. Germline CDR1 DFQATT, CDR2 SNEGSKA (reference sequence). This CDR3 comprises 12 residues. As DNA, the CDR3 is TGCAGTGCAGTCGGACAGGTAGATACGCAGTATTTT. Its translation is CSAVGQVDTQYF.

The V call is TRBV28, the J call TRBJ2-3, with D perhaps being TRBD1 or TRBD2 (6 bases each). Germline CDR1 MDHEN, CDR2 SYDVKM. The ends were cut back, 6 bases at V and 2 bases at J, with 12 bases in the middle. This CDR3 comprises 14 residues. The CDR3 region has the DNA TGTGCCAGCAGCAGGGGACTCCCCACAGATACGCAGTATTTT. It yields the protein CASSRGLPTDTQYF.

This clonotype showed up just once. CDR3 sequence (DNA): TGTGCCAGCAGCCAAGCCTTGTGGGAGAGATCCAAAAACATTCAGTACTTC. Translation gives CASSQALWERSKNIQYF. The gene calls are TRBV3-1 and TRBJ2-4, with D possibly TRBD2 on 5 matching bases. The germline CDR1 and CDR2 sequences are LGHDT and YNNKEL (reference sequence). The ends were cut back, 1 base at V and 2 bases at J, with 15 bases in the middle. The CDR3 is 17 residues long. The variable domain in full, with the rest retrieved from reference TRBV3-1 and TRBJ2-4, is DTAVSQTPKYLVTQMGNDKSIKCEQNLGHDTMYWYKQDSKKFLKIMFSYNNKELIINETVPNRFSPKSPDKAHLNLHINSLELGDSAVYFCASSQALWERSKNIQYFGAGTRLSVL.

With respect to this clonotype: Possible read error: a much larger clone is one base away. The chain is built from TRBV12-3 or TRBV12-4 and TRBJ1-2; no reliable D call. This CDR3 spans 13 amino acids. The V end lost 4 bases, the J end lost 1 base, and 7 bases lay between the germline ends. CDR3 region: CASSWNNNYGYTF. The CDR3 DNA reads as TGTGCCAGCAGTTGGAACAATAACTATGGCTACACCTTC.

The chain carries TRBV4-1 and TRBJ2-1; weak D call: TRBD2 (5 bases). Germline V gives CDR1 MGHRA, CDR2 YSYEKL. With 0 bases removed from V and 3 bases from J, the gap between germline ends came to 12 bases. This CDR3 is 16 amino acids long. Written as DNA, the CDR3 is TGCGCCAGCAGCCAAGAGAAGCGGCAAGACTACAATGAGCAGTTCTTC. Protein product: CASSQEKRQDYNEQFF.

This clonotype was recorded many times. The V and J genes are TRBV29-1 and TRBJ2-3; D possibly matches TRBD1 or TRBD2 (6 bases each). Germline V lookup: CDR1 SQVTM, CDR2 ANQGSEA. Trimming shortened V by 5 bases and J by 2 bases, and 14 bases separated the two germline ends. The CDR3 contains 14 residues. In DNA form, the CDR3 reads TGCAGCGTTTTATCCGGGGGCCACACAGATACGCAGTATTTT. It translates to CSVLSGGHTDTQYF.

The CDR3 DNA sequence: TGTGCCACCAGCAGAGGTCCGGCGGCGAGCTCCTACAATGAGCAGTTCTTC. It codes for CATSRGPAASSYNEQFF. The V gene is TRBV15, the J gene TRBJ2-1; no reliable D call. Trimming took 1 base from V and 0 from J, leaving 13 bases between them. The CDR3 runs to 17 residues. CDR1 is LNHNV, CDR2 YYDKDF, per germline (reference sequence). The full variable domain, rest sourced from reference TRBV15 and TRBJ2-1, is DAMVIQNPRYQVTQFGKPVTLSCSQTLNHNVMYWYQQKSSQAPKLLFHYYDKDFNNEADTPDNFQSRRPNTSFCFLDIRSPGLGDTAMYLCATSRGPAASSYNEQFFGPGTRLTVL.

This clonotype has a count of ten or more. The chain couples TRBV29-1 to TRBJ2-7; 11 bases map to TRBD2. CDR3 size: 13 residues. V lost 4 bases, J lost 7 bases, and 6 bases stayed unmatched. In germline, CDR1 is SQVTM, CDR2 ANQGSEA. CDR3 DNA sequence: TGCAGCGTTGCCCAAAGACTAGCGGGAGAGCAGTACTTC. Protein: CSVAQRLAGEQYF.